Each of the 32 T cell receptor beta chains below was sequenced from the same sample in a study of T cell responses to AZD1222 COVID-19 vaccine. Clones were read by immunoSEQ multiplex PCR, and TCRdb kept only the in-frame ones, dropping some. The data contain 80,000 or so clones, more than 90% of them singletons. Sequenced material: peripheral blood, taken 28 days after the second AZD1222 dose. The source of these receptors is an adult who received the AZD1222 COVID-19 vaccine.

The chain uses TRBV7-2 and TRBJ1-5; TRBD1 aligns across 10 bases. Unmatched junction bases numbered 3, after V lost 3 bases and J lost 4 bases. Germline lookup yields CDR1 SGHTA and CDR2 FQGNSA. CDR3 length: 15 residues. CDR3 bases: TGTGCCAGCAGCTTTGACAGGGGGCTAAATCAGCCCCAGCATTTT. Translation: CASSFDRGLNQPQHF.

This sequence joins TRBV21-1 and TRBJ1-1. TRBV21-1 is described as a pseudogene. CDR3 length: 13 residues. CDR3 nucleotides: TGTGCCAGCAGCAAACCGGGACCCACTGAAGCTTTCTTT. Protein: CASSKPGPTEAFF.

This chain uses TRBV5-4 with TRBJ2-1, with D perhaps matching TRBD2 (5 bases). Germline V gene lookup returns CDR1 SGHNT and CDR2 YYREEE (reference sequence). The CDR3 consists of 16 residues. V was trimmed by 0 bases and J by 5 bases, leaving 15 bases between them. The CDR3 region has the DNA TGTGCCAGCAGCTTGGTCCCAAGCGGAAAGAACAATGAGCAGTTCTTC. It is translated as CASSLVPSGKNNEQFF.

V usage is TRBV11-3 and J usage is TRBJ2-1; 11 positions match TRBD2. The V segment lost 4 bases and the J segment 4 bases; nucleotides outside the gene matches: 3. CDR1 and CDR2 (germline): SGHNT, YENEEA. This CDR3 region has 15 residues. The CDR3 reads CASSSWTSGYNEQFF. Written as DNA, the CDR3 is TGTGCCAGCAGCTCCTGGACTAGCGGGTACAATGAGCAGTTCTTC.

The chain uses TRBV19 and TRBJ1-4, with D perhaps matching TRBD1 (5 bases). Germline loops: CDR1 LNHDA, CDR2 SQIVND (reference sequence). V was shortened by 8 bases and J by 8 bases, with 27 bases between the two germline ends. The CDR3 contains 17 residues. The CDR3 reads CASSRRVRTREWEKLFF. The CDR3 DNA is TGTGCCAGTTCGAGACGGGTTAGGACACGGGAATGGGAAAAACTGTTTTTT.

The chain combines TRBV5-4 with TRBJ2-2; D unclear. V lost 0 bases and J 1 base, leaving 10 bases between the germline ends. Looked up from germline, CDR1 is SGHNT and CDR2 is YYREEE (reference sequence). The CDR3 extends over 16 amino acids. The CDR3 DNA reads TGTGCCAGCAGCTTGGGGATCCCCTTGAACACCGGGGAGCTGTTTTTT. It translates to CASSLGIPLNTGELFF.

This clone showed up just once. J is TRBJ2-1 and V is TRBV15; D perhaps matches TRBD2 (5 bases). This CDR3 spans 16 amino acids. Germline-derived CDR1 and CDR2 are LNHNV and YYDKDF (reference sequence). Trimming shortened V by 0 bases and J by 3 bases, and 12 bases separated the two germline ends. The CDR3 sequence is CATSRDFRDSYNEQFF. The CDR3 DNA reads TGTGCCACCAGCAGAGATTTCCGGGATAGCTACAATGAGCAGTTCTTC.

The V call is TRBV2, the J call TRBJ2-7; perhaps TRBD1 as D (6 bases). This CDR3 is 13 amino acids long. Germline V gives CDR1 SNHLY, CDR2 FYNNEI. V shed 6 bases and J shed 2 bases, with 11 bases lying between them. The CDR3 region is CASRGAETYEQYF. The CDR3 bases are TGTGCCAGCAGGGGGGCGGAGACCTACGAGCAGTACTTC.

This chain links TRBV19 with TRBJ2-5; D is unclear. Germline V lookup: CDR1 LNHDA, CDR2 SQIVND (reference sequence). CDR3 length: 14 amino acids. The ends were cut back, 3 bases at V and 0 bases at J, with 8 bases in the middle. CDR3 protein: CASSMGTYQETQYF. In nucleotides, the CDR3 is TGTGCCAGTAGTATGGGCACGTACCAAGAGACCCAGTACTTC.

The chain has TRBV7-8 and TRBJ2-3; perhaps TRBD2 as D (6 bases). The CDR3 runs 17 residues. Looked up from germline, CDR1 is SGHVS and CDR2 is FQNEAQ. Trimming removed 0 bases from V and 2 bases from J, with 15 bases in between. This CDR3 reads CASSLAGTPFPTDTQYF. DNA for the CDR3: TGTGCCAGCAGCTTAGCCGGGACTCCGTTCCCCACAGATACGCAGTATTTT.

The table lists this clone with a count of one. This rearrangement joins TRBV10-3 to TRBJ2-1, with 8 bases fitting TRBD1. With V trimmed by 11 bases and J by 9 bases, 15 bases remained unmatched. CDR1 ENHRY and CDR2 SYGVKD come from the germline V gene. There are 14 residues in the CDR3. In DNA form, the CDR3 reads TGTGCCTCACAGGGGCAGGGGGCCTGGTTTGAGCAGTTCTTC. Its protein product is CASQGQGAWFEQFF.

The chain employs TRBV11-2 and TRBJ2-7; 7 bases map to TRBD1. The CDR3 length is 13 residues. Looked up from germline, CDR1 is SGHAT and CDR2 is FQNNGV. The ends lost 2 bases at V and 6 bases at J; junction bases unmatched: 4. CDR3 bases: TGTGCCAGCAGCTTAAGGGGGCTAGGCGAGCAGTACTTC. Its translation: CASSLRGLGEQYF.

The CDR3 coding sequence is TGCGCCAGCAGCTTCGGTGCATCCTACGAGCAGTACTTC. Translation: CASSFGASYEQYF. The rearrangement joins TRBV5-1 to TRBJ2-7, with D unresolved. The germline V gene encodes CDR1 SGHRS and CDR2 YFSETQ. CDR3 length: 13 amino acids. V was trimmed by 2 bases and J by 1 base, leaving 7 bases between them.

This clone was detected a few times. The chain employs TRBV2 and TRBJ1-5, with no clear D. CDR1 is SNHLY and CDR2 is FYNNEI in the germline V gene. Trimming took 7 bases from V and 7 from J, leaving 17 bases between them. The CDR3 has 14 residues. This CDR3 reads CASKRRESGQPQHF. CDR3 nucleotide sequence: TGTGCCAGCAAAAGGAGGGAATCGGGACAGCCCCAGCATTTT.

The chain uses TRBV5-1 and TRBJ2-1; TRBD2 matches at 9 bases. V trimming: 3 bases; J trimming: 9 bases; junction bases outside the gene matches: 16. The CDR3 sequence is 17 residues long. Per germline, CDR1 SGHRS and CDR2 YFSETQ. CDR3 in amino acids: CASSSPGLAGRSGEQFF. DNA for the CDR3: TGCGCCAGCAGCTCTCCGGGACTAGCCGGGAGGAGTGGTGAGCAGTTCTTC.

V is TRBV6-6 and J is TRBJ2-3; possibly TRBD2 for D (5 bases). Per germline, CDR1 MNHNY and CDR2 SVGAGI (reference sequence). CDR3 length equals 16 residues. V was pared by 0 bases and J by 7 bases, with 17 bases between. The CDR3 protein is CASSYSNGEGRNTQYF. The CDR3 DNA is TGTGCCAGCAGTTACTCGAACGGGGAAGGGCGCAATACGCAGTATTTT.

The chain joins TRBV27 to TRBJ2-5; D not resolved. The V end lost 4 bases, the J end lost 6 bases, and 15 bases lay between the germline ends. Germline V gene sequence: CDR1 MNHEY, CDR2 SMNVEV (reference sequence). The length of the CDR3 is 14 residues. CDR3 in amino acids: CASSSEGNIQTQYF. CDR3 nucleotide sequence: TGTGCCAGCAGTTCGGAAGGGAATATTCAGACCCAGTACTTC.

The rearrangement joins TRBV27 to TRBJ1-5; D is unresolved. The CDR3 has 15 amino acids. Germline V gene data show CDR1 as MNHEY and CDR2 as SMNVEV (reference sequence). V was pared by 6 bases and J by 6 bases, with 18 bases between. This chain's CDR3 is CASSLLPVNGQPQHF. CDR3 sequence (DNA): TGTGCCAGCAGCCTGTTACCCGTAAATGGTCAGCCCCAGCATTTT.

In DNA, the CDR3 is TGTGCCAGCAGCTCCTCTTCTAGATCTGGAAACTATGGCTACACCTTC. This encodes CASSSSSRSGNYGYTF. The V call is TRBV7-9, the J call TRBJ1-2; no reliable D call. Germline CDR1 SEHNR, CDR2 FQNEAQ (reference sequence). The ends were cut back, 4 bases at V and 2 bases at J, with 17 bases in the middle. The CDR3 has 16 amino acids.

The CDR3, as DNA: TGCAGTGCTAGTGTGGGGTCCAGAGAGACCCAGTACTTC. Amino acid sequence: CSASVGSRETQYF. This chain uses TRBV20-1 with TRBJ2-5; D uncertain. The CDR3 consists of 13 residues. The V end lost 3 bases, the J end lost 4 bases, and 12 bases lay between the germline ends. Germline values: CDR1 DFQATT, CDR2 SNEGSKA (reference sequence).

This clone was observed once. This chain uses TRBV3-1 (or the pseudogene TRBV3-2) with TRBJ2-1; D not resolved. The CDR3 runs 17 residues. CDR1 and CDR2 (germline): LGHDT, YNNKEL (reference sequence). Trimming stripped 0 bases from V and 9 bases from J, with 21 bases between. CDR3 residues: CASSQDVRTGMRSEQFF. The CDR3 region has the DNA TGTGCCAGCAGCCAAGATGTGCGGACCGGTATGAGAAGTGAGCAGTTCTTC.

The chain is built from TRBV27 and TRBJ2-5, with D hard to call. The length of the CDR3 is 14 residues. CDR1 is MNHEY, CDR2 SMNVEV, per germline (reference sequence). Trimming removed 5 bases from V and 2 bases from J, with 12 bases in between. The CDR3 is CASSINAHQETQYF. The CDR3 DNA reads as TGTGCCAGCAGTATTAATGCCCATCAAGAGACCCAGTACTTC.

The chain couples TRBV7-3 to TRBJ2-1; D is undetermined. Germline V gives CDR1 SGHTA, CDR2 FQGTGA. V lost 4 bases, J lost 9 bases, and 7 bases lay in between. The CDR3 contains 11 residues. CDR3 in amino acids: CASSYGPEQFF. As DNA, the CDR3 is TGTGCCAGCAGCTACGGTCCTGAGCAGTTCTTC.

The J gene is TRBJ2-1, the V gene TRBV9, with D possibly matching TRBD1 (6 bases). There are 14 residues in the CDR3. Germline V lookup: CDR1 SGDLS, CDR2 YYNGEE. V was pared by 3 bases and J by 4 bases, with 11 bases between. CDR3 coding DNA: TGTGCCAGCAGCGCGGTGACAGGTTACAATGAGCAGTTCTTC. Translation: CASSAVTGYNEQFF.

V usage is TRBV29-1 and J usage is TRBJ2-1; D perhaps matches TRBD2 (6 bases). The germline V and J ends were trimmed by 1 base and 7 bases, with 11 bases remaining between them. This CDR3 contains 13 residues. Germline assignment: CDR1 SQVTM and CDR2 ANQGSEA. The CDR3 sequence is CSVEGPTRNEQFF. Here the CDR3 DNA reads TGCAGCGTTGAAGGCCCGACTAGGAATGAGCAGTTCTTC.

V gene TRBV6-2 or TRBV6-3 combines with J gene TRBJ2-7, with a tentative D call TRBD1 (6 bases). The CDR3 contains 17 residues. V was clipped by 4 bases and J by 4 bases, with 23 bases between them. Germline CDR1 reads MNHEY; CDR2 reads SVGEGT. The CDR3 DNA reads TGTGCCAGCAGTTTTCCTACAGGGTACCGAGTGAGTTACGAGCAGTACTTC. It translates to CASSFPTGYRVSYEQYF.

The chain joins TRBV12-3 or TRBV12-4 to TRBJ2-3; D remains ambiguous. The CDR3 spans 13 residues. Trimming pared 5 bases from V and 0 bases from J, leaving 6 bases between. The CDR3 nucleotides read TGTGCCAGCAGTCCGGAGAGCACAGATACGCAGTATTTT. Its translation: CASSPESTDTQYF.

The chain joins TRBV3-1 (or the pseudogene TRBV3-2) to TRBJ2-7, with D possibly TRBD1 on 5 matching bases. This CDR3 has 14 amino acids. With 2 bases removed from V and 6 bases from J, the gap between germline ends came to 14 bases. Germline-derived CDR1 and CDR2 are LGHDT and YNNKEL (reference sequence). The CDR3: CASSQTLLRGEQYF. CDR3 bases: TGTGCCAGCAGCCAAACACTCCTAAGGGGCGAGCAGTACTTC.

The CDR3 protein is CAWSGHSRGNEKLFF. CDR3 sequence (DNA): TGTGCCTGGAGTGGGCACTCTAGGGGGAATGAAAAACTGTTTTTT. The V and J genes are TRBV30 and TRBJ1-4; D is possibly TRBD1 (6 bases). CDR3 length equals 15 residues. V was pared by 1 base and J by 5 bases, with 14 bases between. Looked up from germline, CDR1 is GTSNPN and CDR2 is SVGIG (reference sequence).

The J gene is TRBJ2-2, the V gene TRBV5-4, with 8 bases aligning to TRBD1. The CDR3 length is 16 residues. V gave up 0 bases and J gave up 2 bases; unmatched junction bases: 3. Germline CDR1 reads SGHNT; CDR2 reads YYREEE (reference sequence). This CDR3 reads CASSLVDRANTGELFF. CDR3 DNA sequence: TGTGCCAGCAGCTTGGTGGACAGGGCTAACACCGGGGAGCTGTTTTTT.

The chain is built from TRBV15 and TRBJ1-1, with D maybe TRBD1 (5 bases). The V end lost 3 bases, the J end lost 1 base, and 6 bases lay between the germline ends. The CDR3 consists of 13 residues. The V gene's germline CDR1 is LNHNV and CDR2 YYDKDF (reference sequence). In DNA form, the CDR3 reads TGTGCCACCAGCAGGGGACCGAACACTGAAGCTTTCTTT. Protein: CATSRGPNTEAFF.

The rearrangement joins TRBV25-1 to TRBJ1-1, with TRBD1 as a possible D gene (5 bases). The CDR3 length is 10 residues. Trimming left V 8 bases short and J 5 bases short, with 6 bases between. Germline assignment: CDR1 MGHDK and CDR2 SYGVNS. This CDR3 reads CASGGTEAFF. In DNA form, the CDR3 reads TGTGCCAGCGGGGGGACTGAAGCTTTCTTT.